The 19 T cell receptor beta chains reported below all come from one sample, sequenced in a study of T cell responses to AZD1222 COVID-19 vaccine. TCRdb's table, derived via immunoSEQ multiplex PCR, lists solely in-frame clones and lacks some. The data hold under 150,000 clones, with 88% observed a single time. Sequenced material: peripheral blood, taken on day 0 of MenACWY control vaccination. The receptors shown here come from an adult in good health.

This CDR3 is CASSLKGLASYEQYF. The CDR3 coding sequence is TGTGCCAGCAGTTTAAAAGGGCTAGCGAGCTACGAGCAGTACTTC. This chain connects TRBV27 to TRBJ2-7, with a weak D call TRBD2 (6 bases). V was pared by 2 bases and J by 3 bases, with 14 bases between. Germline CDR1 is MNHEY and CDR2 is SMNVEV (reference sequence). The length of the CDR3 is 15 residues.

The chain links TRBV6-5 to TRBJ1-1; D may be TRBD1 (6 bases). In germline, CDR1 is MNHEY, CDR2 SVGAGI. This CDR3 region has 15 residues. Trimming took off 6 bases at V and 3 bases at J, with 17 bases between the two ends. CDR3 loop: CASRTARGEYTEAFF. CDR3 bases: TGTGCCAGCAGAACAGCGAGGGGGGAGTACACTGAAGCTTTCTTT.

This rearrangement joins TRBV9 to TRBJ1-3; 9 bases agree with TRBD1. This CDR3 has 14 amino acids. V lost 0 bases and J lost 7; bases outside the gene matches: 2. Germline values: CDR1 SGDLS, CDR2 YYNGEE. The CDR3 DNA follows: TGTGCCAGCAGCGTAGCAGACAGGGGGAACACCATATATTTT. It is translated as CASSVADRGNTIYF.

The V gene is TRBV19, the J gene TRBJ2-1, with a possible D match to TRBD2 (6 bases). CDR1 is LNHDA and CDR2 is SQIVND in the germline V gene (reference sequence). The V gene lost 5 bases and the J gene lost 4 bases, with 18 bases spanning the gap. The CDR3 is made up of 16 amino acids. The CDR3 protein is CASSPAGGEPYNEQFF. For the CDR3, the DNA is TGTGCCAGTAGTCCCGCAGGAGGGGAGCCGTACAATGAGCAGTTCTTC.

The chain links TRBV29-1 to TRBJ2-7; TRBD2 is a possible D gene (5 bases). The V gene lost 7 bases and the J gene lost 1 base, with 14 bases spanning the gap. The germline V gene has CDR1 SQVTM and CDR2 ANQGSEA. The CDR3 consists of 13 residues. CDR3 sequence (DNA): TGCAGCGCGCGAGCGGACCTGTCCTACGAGCAGTACTTC. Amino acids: CSARADLSYEQYF.

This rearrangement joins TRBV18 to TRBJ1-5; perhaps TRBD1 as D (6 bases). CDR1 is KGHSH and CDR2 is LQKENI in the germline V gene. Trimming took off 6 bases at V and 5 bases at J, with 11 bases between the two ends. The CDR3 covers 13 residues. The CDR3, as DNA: TGTGCCAGCTCCTTAAACAGGGATCAGCCCCAGCATTTT. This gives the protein CASSLNRDQPQHF.

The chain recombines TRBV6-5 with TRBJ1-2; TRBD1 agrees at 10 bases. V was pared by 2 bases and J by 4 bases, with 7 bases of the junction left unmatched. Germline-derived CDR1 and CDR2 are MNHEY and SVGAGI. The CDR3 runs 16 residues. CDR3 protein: CASSYTRTGGGYGYTF. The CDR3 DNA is TGTGCCAGCAGTTACACGAGGACAGGGGGAGGCTATGGCTACACCTTC.

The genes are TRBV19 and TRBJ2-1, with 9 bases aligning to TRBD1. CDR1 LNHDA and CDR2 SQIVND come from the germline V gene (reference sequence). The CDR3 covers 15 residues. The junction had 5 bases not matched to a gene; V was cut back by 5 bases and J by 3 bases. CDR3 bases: TGTGCCAGTAGTGGAGACAGGGGGTTCTACAATGAGCAGTTCTTC. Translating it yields CASSGDRGFYNEQFF. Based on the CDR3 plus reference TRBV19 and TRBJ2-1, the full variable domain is DGGITQSPKYLFRKEGQNVTLSCEQNLNHDAMYWYRQDPGQGLRLIYYSQIVNDFQKGDIAEGYSVSREKKESFPLTVTSAQKNPTAFYLCASSGDRGFYNEQFFGPGTRLTVL.

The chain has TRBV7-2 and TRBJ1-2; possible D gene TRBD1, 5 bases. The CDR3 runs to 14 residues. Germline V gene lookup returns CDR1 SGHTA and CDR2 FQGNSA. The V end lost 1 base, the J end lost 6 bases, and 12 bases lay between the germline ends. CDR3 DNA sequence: TGTGCCAGCAGCTTAGTGGCAGGGAAGGATGGCTACACCTTC. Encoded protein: CASSLVAGKDGYTF.

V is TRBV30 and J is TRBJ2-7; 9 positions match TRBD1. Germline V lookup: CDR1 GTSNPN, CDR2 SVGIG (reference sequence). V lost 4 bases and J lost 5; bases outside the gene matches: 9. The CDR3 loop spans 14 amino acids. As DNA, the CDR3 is TGTGCCTGGACAAAGACAGGGGGACATAACGAGCAGTACTTC. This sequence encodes CAWTKTGGHNEQYF.

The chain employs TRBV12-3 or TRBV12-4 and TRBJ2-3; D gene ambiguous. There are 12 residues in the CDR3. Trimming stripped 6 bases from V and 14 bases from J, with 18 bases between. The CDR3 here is CASSQHDTTGYF. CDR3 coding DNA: TGTGCCAGCAGCCAACACGACACAACGGGGTATTTT.

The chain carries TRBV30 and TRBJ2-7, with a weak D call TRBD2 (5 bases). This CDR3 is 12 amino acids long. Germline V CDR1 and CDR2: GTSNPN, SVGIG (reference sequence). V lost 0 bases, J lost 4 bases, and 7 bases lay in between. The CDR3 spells CAWSVLGYEQYF. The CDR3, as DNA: TGTGCCTGGAGTGTACTAGGATACGAGCAGTACTTC.

In DNA form, the CDR3 reads TGTGCCAGCAGTCCTCAGTATGGCTATGGCTACACCTTC. The encoded protein is CASSPQYGYGYTF. This chain uses TRBV27 with TRBJ1-2, with D hard to call. V gave up 5 bases and J gave up 4 bases, with 11 bases separating them. Looked up from germline, CDR1 is MNHEY and CDR2 is SMNVEV (reference sequence). The CDR3 is 13 amino acids.

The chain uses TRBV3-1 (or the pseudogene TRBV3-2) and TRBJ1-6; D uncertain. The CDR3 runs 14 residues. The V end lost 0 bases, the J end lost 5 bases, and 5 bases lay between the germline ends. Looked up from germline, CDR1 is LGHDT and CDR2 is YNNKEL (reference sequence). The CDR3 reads CASSQDPNNSPLHF. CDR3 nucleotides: TGTGCCAGCAGCCAAGATCCCAATAATTCACCCCTCCACTTT.

CDR3 sequence: CASNVGHLSYEQYF. The CDR3 DNA is TGTGCCAGTAACGTTGGACACCTCTCCTACGAGCAGTACTTC. V is TRBV19 and J is TRBJ2-7, with TRBD1 as a possible D gene (5 bases). CDR1 and CDR2 from the germline V gene are LNHDA and SQIVND (reference sequence). V was trimmed by 7 bases and J by 0 bases, leaving 13 bases between them. The CDR3 length is 14 residues.

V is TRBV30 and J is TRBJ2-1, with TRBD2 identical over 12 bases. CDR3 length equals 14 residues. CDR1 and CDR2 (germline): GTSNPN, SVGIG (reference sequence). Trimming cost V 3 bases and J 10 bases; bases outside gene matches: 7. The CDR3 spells CAWRPLAGGGEQFF. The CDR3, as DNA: TGTGCCTGGAGGCCTCTAGCGGGAGGGGGCGAGCAGTTCTTC.

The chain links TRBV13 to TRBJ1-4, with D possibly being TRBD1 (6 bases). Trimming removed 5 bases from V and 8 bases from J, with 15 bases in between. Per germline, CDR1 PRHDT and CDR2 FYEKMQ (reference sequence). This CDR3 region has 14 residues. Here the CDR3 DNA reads TGTGCCAGCAGCCTCCAGGGGATAGGGGAAAAACTGTTTTTT. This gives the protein CASSLQGIGEKLFF.

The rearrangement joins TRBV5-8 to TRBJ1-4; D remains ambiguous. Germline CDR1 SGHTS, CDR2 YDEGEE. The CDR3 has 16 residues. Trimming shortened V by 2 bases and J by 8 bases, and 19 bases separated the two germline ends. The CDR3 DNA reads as TGTGCCAGCAGCTTCCGACGATCGGGAAATGGGGAAAAACTGTTTTTT. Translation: CASSFRRSGNGEKLFF.

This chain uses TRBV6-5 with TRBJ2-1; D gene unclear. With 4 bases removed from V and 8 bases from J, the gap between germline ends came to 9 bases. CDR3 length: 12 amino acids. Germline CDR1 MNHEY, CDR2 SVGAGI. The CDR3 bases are TGTGCCAGCAGTTTTCGGAATGATGAGCAGTTCTTC. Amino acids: CASSFRNDEQFF.